A selection of T cell receptor beta chains follows, all from one sample in a study of response to subunit inactivated influenza vaccine. TCRdb independently ran MiXCR on the RT-PCR reads; one entry per CDR3 protein. The table includes 650,000 to 800,000 distinct CDR3 sequences, 15% to 20% detected once. Specimen: PBMCs from blood, collected 5 to 6 days after vaccination. Receptors were obtained from a man aged 45-60 years who received an inactivated influenza vaccine. CDR3s include the opening cysteine and the closing phenylalanine or tryptophan. The D gene is left open where the match is weak. Some rows have no size entry. The others give once, few or many, or a class for an expanded clone.

j_call	v_call	d_call	clone_size	cdr3_aa	cdr3_nt
TRBJ2-1	TRBV25-1	TRBD2	many	CASSEGTRSYNEQFF	TGTGCCAGCAGTGAGGGGACTAGATCCTACAATGAGCAGTTCTTC
TRBJ2-7	TRBV12-3/TRBV12-4	TRBD1	many	CASTSFVDRGTEQYF	TGTGCCAGCACTTCCTTTGTGGACAGGGGGACCGAGCAGTACTTC
TRBJ1-5	TRBV18	TRBD1	few	CASGEAAGGTQPQHF	TGTGCCAGCGGGGAAGCCGCAGGGGGCACTCAGCCCCAGCATTTT
TRBJ2-1	TRBV12-5	TRBD1	once	CASGLDRSHEQFF	TGTGCTAGTGGCCTGGACAGGAGCCATGAGCAGTTCTTC
TRBJ2-5	TRBV28	.	few	CASSFRVEETQYF	TGTGCCAGCAGTTTCAGGGTGGAGGAGACCCAGTACTTC
TRBJ2-6	TRBV6-1	.	few	CASSGDMAGFEANVLTF	TGTGCCAGCAGTGGGGACATGGCTGGGTTCGAGGCCAACGTCCTGACTTTC
TRBJ1-4	TRBV4-3	.	few	CASSQYRVGSEKLFF	TGCGCCAGCAGCCAATACAGGGTTGGGAGTGAAAAACTGTTTTTT
TRBJ1-1	TRBV6-1	TRBD1	many	CASSAPGGNTEAFF	TGTGCCAGCAGTGCCCCAGGGGGGAACACTGAAGCTTTCTTT
TRBJ2-1	TRBV7-9	TRBD1	few	CASSPRPGQEYNEQFF	TGTGCCAGCAGCCCAAGGCCGGGACAGGAATACAATGAGCAGTTCTTC
TRBJ2-7	TRBV29-1	.	few	CSVATAYSYEQYF	TGCAGCGTTGCGACAGCGTACTCCTACGAGCAGTACTTC
TRBJ2-7	TRBV10-3	TRBD2	.	CAISALAGTHYEQYF	TGTGCCATCAGTGCGCTAGCGGGAACCCACTACGAGCAGTACTTC
TRBJ2-7	TRBV5-5	TRBD1	.	CASSVRTGQPYEQYF	TGTGCCAGCAGCGTCCGGACAGGGCAACCCTACGAGCAGTACTTC
TRBJ1-1	TRBV28	.	few	CASSTPPGVNTEAFF	TGTGCCAGCAGTACCCCCCCGGGGGTGAACACTGAAGCTTTCTTT
TRBJ2-7	TRBV28	.	.	CASRNAEHPYEQYF	TGTGCCAGCAGAAATGCGGAGCACCCCTACGAGCAGTACTTC
TRBJ2-4	TRBV5-6	.	many	CASSFLDSSKNIQYF	TGTGCCAGCAGCTTTTTGGACAGTTCCAAAAACATTCAGTACTTC
TRBJ2-5	TRBV5-1	TRBD2	few	CASSNSGGPVIWYF	TGCGCCAGCAGCAATAGCGGGGGACCCGTAATTTGGTACTTC
TRBJ2-5	TRBV29-1	.	.	CSVEDPKETGLFLAVQETQYF	TGCAGCGTTGAAGATCCTAAGGAGACAGGTCTCTTCCTAGCGGTACAAGAGACCCAGTACTTC
TRBJ2-6	TRBV3-1	.	few	CASSQEGVSLSGANVLTF	TGTGCCAGCAGCCAAGAGGGGGTTTCGCTCTCTGGGGCCAACGTCCTGACTTTC
TRBJ1-2	TRBV6-2/TRBV6-3	TRBD1	few	CASHGQGYGYTF	TGTGCCAGCCATGGACAGGGATATGGCTACACCTTC
TRBJ2-5	TRBV11-2	.	.	CASREQVYQETQYF	TGTGCCAGCAGGGAACAGGTGTACCAAGAGACCCAGTACTTC
TRBJ2-3	TRBV3-1	.	few	CASSQTRFADTQYF	TGTGCCAGCAGCCAAACCCGCTTCGCAGATACGCAGTATTTT
TRBJ2-5	TRBV6-2/TRBV6-3	.	.	CASSYGMRTPQETQYF	TGTGCCAGCAGTTACGGGATGAGAACTCCTCAAGAGACCCAGTACTTC
TRBJ2-1	TRBV5-1	.	.	CASGPGRNHNEQFF	TGCGCCAGCGGACCGGGACGGAACCACAATGAGCAGTTCTTC
TRBJ1-6	TRBV7-2	.	.	CASTPMGGSNSPLHF	TGTGCCAGCACCCCAATGGGGGGGTCCAATTCACCCCTCCACTTT
TRBJ2-2	TRBV24-1	.	few	CATSDYGTDNTGELFF	TGTGCCACCAGTGATTACGGGACGGACAACACCGGGGAGCTGTTTTTT
TRBJ2-3	TRBV2	.	few	CASSDNGDTQYF	TGTGCCAGCAGTGATAACGGAGATACGCAGTATTTT
TRBJ2-3	TRBV10-3	.	.	CAISVGRTDTQYF	TGTGCCATCAGTGTGGGTCGCACAGATACGCAGTATTTT
TRBJ2-3	TRBV15	TRBD2	.	CATSTPIAGARTDTQYF	TGTGCCACCAGCACCCCAATAGCGGGGGCCCGCACAGATACGCAGTATTTT
TRBJ2-7	TRBV5-1	.	few	CASSLEEGPYEQYF	TGCGCCAGCAGCTTGGAAGAGGGCCCCTACGAGCAGTACTTC
TRBJ1-1	TRBV20-1	.	.	CSAQTQGGTEAFF	TGCAGTGCTCAGACGCAGGGAGGGACTGAAGCTTTCTTT
TRBJ2-7	TRBV27	TRBD2	.	CASSLYGTTSYEQYF	TGTGCCAGCAGTTTATACGGGACTACTTCCTACGAGCAGTACTTC
TRBJ1-2	TRBV28	TRBD1	.	CASSQTRGTGNVGYTF	TGTGCCAGCAGCCAAACTCGCGGGACAGGGAATGTGGGCTACACCTTC
TRBJ1-2	TRBV7-9	.	few	CASSPQGVTNYGYTF	TGTGCCAGCAGCCCGCAAGGGGTTACCAACTATGGCTACACCTTC
TRBJ2-2	TRBV24-1	TRBD1	few	CATSPTGGTGELFF	TGTGCCACCAGCCCCACAGGGGGCACCGGGGAGCTGTTTTTT
TRBJ1-1	TRBV20-1	.	few	CSARVGGNTEAFF	TGCAGTGCTAGAGTGGGTGGCAACACTGAAGCTTTCTTT
TRBJ2-1	TRBV4-3	TRBD2	few	CASSQDPFGTSTYNEQFF	TGCGCCAGCAGCCAAGATCCATTCGGGACTAGCACTTACAATGAGCAGTTCTTC
TRBJ2-3	TRBV20-1	TRBD2	few	CSAIAGGNTDTQYF	TGCAGTGCTATAGCGGGGGGGAACACAGATACGCAGTATTTT
TRBJ2-1	TRBV27	.	.	CASSFLSGYYNEQFF	TGTGCCAGCAGTTTTCTCTCGGGATACTACAATGAGCAGTTCTTC
TRBJ2-1	TRBV5-1	.	.	CASSHPPGSLNEQFF	TGCGCCAGCAGCCATCCGCCAGGGTCCCTCAATGAGCAGTTCTTC